This TCR beta chain was identified during a study of neurological immune-mediated disorders (dated by TCRdb to the late 2010s). Regarding the complete study: Among the roughly 35 multiple sclerosis patients, roughly 31 had relapsing-remitting MS and 3 had secondary progressive MS. Peripheral blood TCR-beta repertoires from patients with HTLV-I-associated myelopathy (HAM/TSP), patients with multiple sclerosis, and healthy controls were compared in the study using UMI-based sequencing. Longitudinal samples, technical triplicates and paired sorted CD4+ and CD8+ T-cell subsets, alongside PBMC samples, were included among the 90 to 130 TCR-beta libraries. Longitudinal HAM/TSP donors and healthy donors each had 3 time-points at intervals of roughly 3-40 months. Of the approximately 68 subjects in the cohort, around 15 were HAM/TSP patients, 34 were multiple sclerosis patients, and 20 were healthy controls.

Results the study describes overall, beyond this receptor: Phylogenetic analysis grouped repertoires from 18 of 34 MS patients into a cluster of related CDR3 sequences, suggesting a possible repertoire-level signature. Across subjects, expanded clones never shared an identical CDR3 amino acid sequence, which suggests that the TCR-beta repertoires in every group were private. TCR clonal expansion was highest in HAM/TSP patients and lowest in MS patients, with MS patients falling below even healthy controls. The MS cluster showed no association with clinical or MRI features, and the authors stated that larger cohorts are needed.

Reading the germline V gene gives CDR1 MNHNS and CDR2 SASEGT. There are 13 amino acids in the CDR3, from cysteine to phenylalanine inclusive. This entry keeps only the CDR3 DNA: 39 bases, framed from base 1. After removal of 7 bases from V and 9 bases from J, the junction retains 9 bases not matched to a gene. This clonotype was detected ten times or more. What this receptor recognizes is not known. Base quality data are lacking; no much larger clone is found one base away. The time point label on this specimen signifies: longitudinal time-point 3. Libraries from unsorted PBMCs were made from 2 million PBMCs kept in RNAlater at -80 degrees C until RNA extraction. The multiple sclerosis patients were enrolled in a US clinical protocol that used magnetic resonance imaging to evaluate disease progression. Peripheral blood was subjected to Ficoll-Hypaque density gradient centrifugation to isolate PBMCs, which were then cryopreserved in liquid nitrogen.

cDNA synthesis used template-switch 5'RACE with a primer carrying a 10-nucleotide random unique molecular identifier tagging each TCR transcript. Each sequencing run produced over 160 million TCR-beta sequences covering 15-18 subjects. Total RNA was extracted with the RNeasy kit. TCR-beta VDJ regions were amplified with primers for the TCR constant region and the 5'RACE anchor, using the KAPA Real-time Library Amplification kit. Sample indexes and Illumina adaptors were added in a first PCR, after which library yield was increased in a second PCR. After Ampure bead purification, the roughly 650 bp TCR product was size-selected on a 2% E-gel SizeSelection system. Before pooling, libraries had their quality checked on a Bioanalyzer, their concentration measured with Qubit, and their quantity determined with the Kapa Library Quantification kit. An Illumina HiSeq 2500 sequenced the libraries paired-end 2 x 150 bp. To increase sequence diversity, roughly 24-31% phiX was spiked into each library pool. From the authors' description of their analysis: Quality-filtered reads were processed with the UMI-based MiGEC pipeline, and over 90% of raw TCR sequences were removed by the MiGEC pipeline during error correction. IMGT germline references were used for aligning VDJ genes, and each clonotype was defined as a unique CDR3 amino acid sequence together with its V-J genes. VDJtools evaluated clonal expansion, Shannon diversity and CDR3 relatedness (CalcPairwiseDistances, ClusterSamples); CLCbio workbench built phylogenetic trees. Expanded clones were defined as having at least 8 unique UMIs, based on coefficient-of-variation modelling across technical triplicates. TCRdb itself trimmed the public reads at Q25 with fastp, ran MiXCR and retained productive beta chains. Entries that share a CDR3 protein sequence are merged under the most common genes and DNA. What appears here as the V and J calls and clone size reflects TCRdb's work, not the paper's. For this sample the table gives tens of thousands of distinct CDR3 sequences, of which around 4.7% were detected only once. The ten largest clonotypes hold about 5.7% of the sample.

The sequenced sample consisted of PBMCs. This chain joins TRBV6-1 to TRBJ2-1, with 7 junctional bases fitting TRBD2. The source of this sequence is a woman aged 60-75 years with multiple sclerosis. The CDR3 reads CASIVGGIGEQFF. In nucleotide form, the sequence is TGTGCCAGCATTGTGGGGGGGATCGGTGAGCAGTTCTTC.